Below are 18 T cell receptor beta chains sequenced from a single sample in a study of CD8 T cells in Susac syndrome. An input of about 0.45 to 1 ug of RNA was subjected to reverse transcription using random hexamers. TCRdb reprocessed the immunoSEQ multiplex PCR reads with MiXCR, giving one entry per CDR3 protein. The sample gives about 300,000 distinct CDR3 sequences, about 88% of which show up once; roughly 0.17% is in the top ten. Source material: CD8+ T cells from PBMCs. These receptors all come from a human donor with multiple sclerosis.

This clonotype appeared once. The chain is built from TRBV27 and TRBJ1-1, with a possible D match to TRBD1 (6 bases). V dropped 2 bases and J dropped 2 bases, with 9 bases sitting between them. The CDR3 runs 14 residues. CDR1 is MNHEY, CDR2 SMNVEV, per germline (reference sequence). The CDR3 region is CASSLGGINTEAFF. CDR3 in DNA: TGTGCCAGCAGTTTAGGGGGCATAAACACTGAAGCTTTCTTT.

This chain joins TRBV7-9 and TRBJ2-1, with unresolved D. Germline assignment: CDR1 SEHNR and CDR2 FQNEAQ (reference sequence). This CDR3 has 13 residues. Trimming cost V 5 bases and J 10 bases, with 15 bases left between them. As DNA, the CDR3 is TGTGCCAGCAGCCCCACCTCCGCGACAGAGCAGTTCTTC. It specifies CASSPTSATEQFF. Using reference TRBV7-9 and TRBJ2-1 for the parts outside the CDR3, the full variable domain is DTGVSQNPRHKITKRGQNVTFRCDPISEHNRLYWYRQTLGQGPEFLTYFQNEAQLEKSRLLSDRFSAERPKGSFSTLEIQRTEQGDSAMYLCASSPTSATEQFFGPGTRLTVL.

The V gene is TRBV7-9, the J gene TRBJ1-6; D not certain. The CDR3 totals 15 residues. Germline V gives CDR1 SEHNR, CDR2 FQNEAQ (reference sequence). The V end was cut by 4 bases, the J end by 7 bases, with 14 bases between. This chain's CDR3 is CASSWTRVGNSPLHF. The CDR3 coding sequence is TGTGCCAGCAGCTGGACCCGGGTCGGCAATTCACCCCTCCACTTT.

V gene TRBV19 combines with J gene TRBJ1-1; D gene uncertain. The V and J ends lost 3 bases and 1 base respectively, with 9 bases between them. CDR3 size: 14 residues. CDR1 LNHDA and CDR2 SQIVND come from the germline V gene (reference sequence). CDR3 DNA: TGTGCCAGTAGTATCGGCGCAGGGAACACTGAAGCTTTCTTT. Translation: CASSIGAGNTEAFF.

The chain joins TRBV4-1 to TRBJ2-3; 15 bases are shared with TRBD2. CDR1 and CDR2 (germline): MGHRA, YSYEKL. V trimming: 6 bases; J trimming: 4 bases; junction bases outside the gene matches: 8. This CDR3 comprises 17 residues. The CDR3 is CASRTPGLAGGPDTQYF. CDR3 coding DNA: TGCGCCAGCAGGACTCCGGGACTAGCGGGGGGTCCAGATACGCAGTATTTT.

This clonotype occurred once. V usage is TRBV20-1 and J usage is TRBJ2-7; 9 nucleotides align to TRBD2. Unmatched junction bases numbered 5, after V lost 3 bases and J lost 2 bases. The CDR3 covers 14 residues. CDR1 DFQATT and CDR2 SNEGSKA come from the germline V gene (reference sequence). In nucleotides, the CDR3 is TGCAGTGCTAGCGGGGTAGCGGGGGCCTACGAGCAGTACTTC. Its translation: CSASGVAGAYEQYF.

The CDR3 coding sequence is TGCAGCGTTGAAGGGGGTAGAAACACTGAAGCTTTCTTT. It yields the protein CSVEGGRNTEAFF. This sequence joins TRBV29-1 and TRBJ1-1; no definite D call. Trimming removed 1 base at V and 2 bases at J, with 8 bases between. The CDR3 spans 13 residues. Germline V lookup: CDR1 SQVTM, CDR2 ANQGSEA.

The chain has TRBV7-9 and TRBJ1-2, with D uncertain. The CDR3 is made up of 15 amino acids. V lost 5 bases, J lost 3 bases, and 16 bases lay in between. Germline V gene lookup returns CDR1 SEHNR and CDR2 FQNEAQ (reference sequence). CDR3 coding DNA: TGTGCCAGCAGCCCCGGGCAGGCCAATCACTATGGCTACACCTTC. It codes for CASSPGQANHYGYTF.

The V gene is TRBV14, the J gene TRBJ2-5; D not certain. Trimming pared 1 base from V and 5 bases from J, leaving 14 bases between. The CDR3 consists of 15 residues. Germline V gene data show CDR1 as SGHDN and CDR2 as FVKESK. CDR3 residues: CASSQALVPRETQYF. In DNA form, the CDR3 reads TGTGCCAGCAGCCAAGCTCTAGTTCCCCGGGAGACCCAGTACTTC.

The chain is built from TRBV11-1 and TRBJ2-2; 10 bases agree with TRBD2. From germline, CDR1 is SGHAT and CDR2 FQDESV (reference sequence). The CDR3 sequence is 21 residues long. With 4 bases clipped from V and 4 bases from J, the junction kept 21 bases outside the gene matches. CDR3 nucleotide sequence: TGTGCCAGCAGCTCCGAAAGTAAGGAAGAACTAGCGGGAATCTTCACCGGGGAGCTGTTTTTT. It encodes CASSSESKEELAGIFTGELFF.

The genes are TRBV20-1 and TRBJ2-2; D unclear. Per germline, CDR1 DFQATT and CDR2 SNEGSKA (reference sequence). The V and J ends lost 5 bases and 3 bases respectively, with 7 bases between them. CDR3 length: 12 amino acids. CDR3 nucleotide sequence: TGCAGTGCTCATACCTACACCGGGGAGCTGTTTTTT. Its translation is CSAHTYTGELFF.

The V and J genes are TRBV29-1 and TRBJ1-1, with no clear D. The germline gives CDR1 SQVTM, CDR2 ANQGSEA. The CDR3 contains 12 residues. The germline V and J ends were trimmed by 0 bases and 5 bases, with 7 bases remaining between them. The CDR3 DNA is TGCAGCGTTGAAGATTGGCATACTGAAGCTTTCTTT. Amino acid sequence: CSVEDWHTEAFF.

DNA of the CDR3: TGCAGCGTTCGTAGCGGGCCCACCTACGAGCAGTACTTC. It translates to CSVRSGPTYEQYF. V usage is TRBV29-1 and J usage is TRBJ2-7, with 7 bases matching TRBD2. CDR3 length: 13 amino acids. The V gene end was trimmed by 5 bases and the J gene end by 2 bases; junction bases not matched to a gene: 6. Germline lookup yields CDR1 SQVTM and CDR2 ANQGSEA.

J is TRBJ1-4 and V is TRBV7-9, with 7 bases fitting TRBD1. Germline CDR1 reads SEHNR; CDR2 reads FQNEAQ (reference sequence). V dropped 5 bases and J dropped 4; count of bases not matched to a gene: 7. The CDR3 sequence is 15 residues long. CDR3: CASSPNDRVNEKLFF. The CDR3 coding sequence is TGTGCCAGCAGCCCAAATGACAGGGTTAATGAAAAACTGTTTTTT. The full variable domain, in which reference TRBV7-9 and TRBJ1-4 provide the parts outside the CDR3, is DTGVSQNPRHKITKRGQNVTFRCDPISEHNRLYWYRQTLGQGPEFLTYFQNEAQLEKSRLLSDRFSAERPKGSFSTLEIQRTEQGDSAMYLCASSPNDRVNEKLFFGSGTQLSVL.

The chain recombines TRBV7-9 with TRBJ1-2; no clear D. Germline CDR1 is SEHNR and CDR2 is FQNEAQ (reference sequence). V was cut by 2 bases and J by 4 bases, with 8 bases left in between. The CDR3 covers 13 residues. The CDR3: CASSLQSAYGYTF. Written as DNA, the CDR3 is TGTGCCAGCAGCTTACAGAGTGCCTATGGCTACACCTTC.

The V call is TRBV6-5, the J call TRBJ2-1; D is ambiguous. Germline lookup yields CDR1 MNHEY and CDR2 SVGAGI. The ends were cut back, 5 bases at V and 9 bases at J, with 17 bases in the middle. The CDR3 runs 14 residues. The CDR3 sequence: CASSRISQDGEQFF. The CDR3 coding sequence is TGTGCCAGCAGTCGGATCAGTCAGGATGGTGAGCAGTTCTTC.

This sequence joins TRBV7-3 and TRBJ2-3; perhaps D is TRBD1 or TRBD2 (7 bases each). V dropped 5 bases and J dropped 2 bases, with 14 bases sitting between them. Germline values: CDR1 SGHTA, CDR2 FQGTGA. This CDR3 spans 15 amino acids. CDR3 amino acids: CASSTGEGHTDTQYF. The CDR3 DNA is TGTGCCAGCAGCACAGGGGAGGGTCACACAGATACGCAGTATTTT.

The genes are TRBV20-1 and TRBJ1-1; D not resolved. V was pared by 1 base and J by 4 bases, with 4 bases between. Germline V gene lookup returns CDR1 DFQATT and CDR2 SNEGSKA (reference sequence). This CDR3 comprises 11 residues. In nucleotides, the CDR3 is TGCAGTGCTAGAGGGGGCACTGAAGCTTTCTTT. This gives the protein CSARGGTEAFF.